The next 18 T cell receptor beta chains were all read from a single sample in a study of blood T cell repertoires in COVID-19 (dated by TCRdb to about 2020). The library was generated by the immunoSEQ multiplex PCR assay. What TCRdb holds here is the immuneACCESS table cut down to in-frame rearrangements. Part of the clones is not present; checked against another copy, under half of the missing clones reflect an unresolved V gene, and the others are unexplained. The sample data list some 20,000 clones, and 85% of these were observed just once. Roughly 60% of the sample goes to the ten largest clones. The specimen sequenced was peripheral blood. Source of these receptors: an elderly man with acute or convalescent COVID-19.

The chain joins TRBV9 to TRBJ1-2; 8 nucleotides agree with TRBD1. Germline CDR1 reads SGDLS; CDR2 reads YYNGEE. The CDR3 has 15 amino acids. Germline trimming cut 2 bases from V and 4 bases from J; bases unmatched to any gene: 7. CDR3 amino acids: CASSVGTGGFYGYTF. The DNA of the CDR3 is TGTGCCAGCAGCGTGGGGACAGGAGGGTTCTATGGCTACACCTTC.

V usage is TRBV5-8 and J usage is TRBJ1-5; TRBD1 matches at 8 bases. In germline, CDR1 is SGHTS, CDR2 YDEGEE. The CDR3 is 14 amino acids. Germline trimming cut 10 bases from V and 6 bases from J; bases unmatched to any gene: 12. CDR3 region: CAGGRQGMVQPQHF. The CDR3 bases are TGTGCCGGCGGACGACAGGGGATGGTTCAGCCCCAGCATTTT. Variable domain in full (rest from reference TRBV5-8 and TRBJ1-5): EAGVTQSPTHLIKTRGQQATLRCSPISGHTSVYWYQQALGLGLQFLLWYDEGEERNRGNFPPRFSGRQFPNYSSELNVNALELEDSALYLCAGGRQGMVQPQHFGDGTRLSIL.

This clone was observed a handful of times. The chain uses TRBV7-2 and TRBJ1-5; 7 nucleotides agree with TRBD1. Germline V CDR1 and CDR2: SGHTA, FQGNSA. V trimming: 6 bases; J trimming: 6 bases; junction bases outside the gene matches: 11. This CDR3 contains 15 residues. CDR3 sequence reads: CASSPSGGGFQPQHF. The CDR3 DNA sequence: TGTGCCAGCAGTCCGTCGGGAGGGGGCTTTCAGCCCCAGCATTTT.

The genes are TRBV5-1 and TRBJ1-1; D is perhaps TRBD1 (6 bases). Per the germline V gene, CDR1 is SGHRS and CDR2 is YFSETQ. Trimming removed 0 bases from V and 1 base from J, with 13 bases in between. The CDR3 totals 16 residues. CDR3 DNA: TGCGCCAGCAGCTTGGCTCCGACAGGTGGGAACACTGAAGCTTTCTTT. Translation: CASSLAPTGGNTEAFF.

The V call is TRBV24-1, the J call TRBJ2-2; 10 bases fit TRBD1. V trimming: 3 bases; J trimming: 0 bases; junction bases outside the gene matches: 9. This CDR3 contains 19 residues. From germline, CDR1 is KGHDR and CDR2 SFDVKD. The CDR3 is CATSDRGQGIIPNTGELFF. For the CDR3, the DNA is TGTGCCACCAGTGATCGGGGACAGGGGATTATCCCGAACACCGGGGAGCTGTTTTTT.

The chain uses TRBV5-5 and TRBJ1-1, with a weak D call TRBD1 (6 bases). This CDR3 is 13 amino acids long. The V gene's germline CDR1 is SGHKS and CDR2 YYEKEE (reference sequence). V lost 4 bases to trimming and J lost 5 bases, with 12 bases between them. CDR3 in amino acids: CASSNQGRTEAFF. The CDR3 nucleotides are TGTGCCAGCAGCAACCAGGGGCGGACTGAAGCTTTCTTT.

The rearrangement joins TRBV6-6 to TRBJ1-2; unclear D gene. The CDR3 runs to 13 residues. Deletions cut 5 bases from V and 1 base from J, with 8 bases between. CDR1 and CDR2 from the germline V gene are MNHNY and SVGAGI (reference sequence). The CDR3 loop reads CASSLQVNYGYTF. In nucleotides, the CDR3 is TGTGCCAGCAGTCTCCAGGTTAACTATGGCTACACCTTC.

This sequence joins TRBV5-1 and TRBJ1-1, with D perhaps TRBD1 (5 bases). CDR1 is SGHRS and CDR2 is YFSETQ in the germline V gene. V was shortened by 0 bases and J by 5 bases, with 14 bases between the two germline ends. CDR3 length: 15 residues. Here the CDR3 reads CASSLASGFGTEAFF. Written as DNA, the CDR3 is TGCGCCAGCAGCTTGGCTTCAGGGTTCGGAACTGAAGCTTTCTTT. The variable domain in full, completed from reference TRBV5-1 and TRBJ1-1, reads KAGVTQTPRYLIKTRGQQVTLSCSPISGHRSVSWYQQTPGQGLQFLFEYFSETQRNKGNFPGRFSGRQFSNSRSEMNVSTLELGDSALYLCASSLASGFGTEAFFGQGTRLTVV.

J is TRBJ2-7 and V is TRBV4-2, with a possible D match to TRBD2 (7 bases). The germline V gene has CDR1 LGHNA and CDR2 YNFKEQ. This CDR3 has 17 residues. Between the trimmed V and J ends, which lost 0 bases and 6 bases, there was a span of 21 bases. The CDR3 DNA reads TGTGCCAGCAGCCAAGAGTTTCCGGGGGGCGCCTCCGCCGAGCAGTACTTC. It codes for CASSQEFPGGASAEQYF.

The J gene is TRBJ2-5, the V gene TRBV27, with a weak D call TRBD2 (7 bases). In germline, CDR1 is MNHEY, CDR2 SMNVEV (reference sequence). V was pared by 3 bases and J by 4 bases, with 15 bases between. The CDR3 loop spans 15 amino acids. DNA for the CDR3: TGTGCCAGCAGTTTGGGGGGGGGCCTCATAGAGACCCAGTACTTC. The encoded protein is CASSLGGGLIETQYF.

V gene TRBV11-1 combines with J gene TRBJ1-1; 8 positions match TRBD1. The germline V gene encodes CDR1 SGHAT and CDR2 FQDESV (reference sequence). Trimming took 6 bases from V and 1 from J; bases not matched to a gene: 4. The CDR3 consists of 14 residues. The CDR3 loop reads CASRQDRGNTEAFF. DNA of the CDR3: TGTGCCAGCAGGCAAGACAGGGGGAACACTGAAGCTTTCTTT.

The J gene is TRBJ1-5, the V gene TRBV28; D perhaps matches TRBD1 (6 bases). Germline-derived CDR1 and CDR2 are MDHEN and SYDVKM. The CDR3 length is 13 residues. The V end lost 4 bases, the J end lost 5 bases, and 9 bases lay between the germline ends. CDR3: CASSSQGDQPQHF. The CDR3 nucleotides are TGTGCCAGCAGTTCACAGGGAGATCAGCCCCAGCATTTT.

This clone was observed once. The chain recombines TRBV28 with TRBJ1-5; a weak D match, TRBD1 (5 bases). Trimming took 1 base from V and 7 from J, leaving 14 bases between them. This CDR3 is 15 amino acids long. The germline gives CDR1 MDHEN, CDR2 SYDVKM. For the CDR3, the DNA is TGTGCCAGCAGTTTATTGGGGGGGGACCACCAGCCCCAGCATTTT. Translated, it gives CASSLLGGDHQPQHF. Complete variable domain (other parts from reference TRBV28 and TRBJ1-5): DVKVTQSSRYLVKRTGEKVFLECVQDMDHENMFWYRQDPGLGLRLIYFSYDVKMKEKGDIPEGYSVSREKKERFSLILESASTNQTSMYLCASSLLGGDHQPQHFGDGTRLSIL.

This clone was observed a few times. This sequence joins TRBV24-1 and TRBJ1-6; TRBD1 matches at 7 bases. CDR3 length: 14 residues. With 7 bases clipped from V and 7 bases from J, the junction kept 6 bases outside the gene matches. Germline V gene lookup returns CDR1 KGHDR and CDR2 SFDVKD. CDR3 in amino acids: CATSSTGLNSPLHF. The CDR3 DNA follows: TGTGCCACCAGCTCGACAGGGTTGAATTCACCCCTCCACTTT.

The chain joins TRBV30 to TRBJ1-6, with a possible D match to TRBD1 (6 bases). Germline assignment: CDR1 GTSNPN and CDR2 SVGIG (reference sequence). V was clipped by 4 bases and J by 10 bases, with 11 bases between them. The CDR3 sequence is 12 residues long. For the CDR3, the DNA is TGTGCCTGGAACAGGGTAGAGTCACCCCTCCACTTT. It yields the protein CAWNRVESPLHF.

The chain uses TRBV5-6 and TRBJ2-1; TRBD2 is a possible D gene (6 bases). Germline CDR1 reads SGHDT; CDR2 reads YYEEEE. This CDR3 spans 16 amino acids. The V gene lost 4 bases and the J gene lost 2 bases, with 16 bases spanning the gap. The CDR3 loop reads CASSGRGIAPYNEQFF. The CDR3 nucleotides are TGTGCCAGCAGCGGCCGGGGGATCGCACCCTACAATGAGCAGTTCTTC.

This clone was found once. The genes are TRBV19 and TRBJ2-1, with 13 bases matching TRBD2. CDR1 and CDR2 (germline): LNHDA, SQIVND (reference sequence). CDR3 size: 19 residues. The V and J ends lost 5 bases and 1 base, in that order; junction bases with no gene match: 11. This chain's CDR3 is CASSSQGLAGKGSYNEQFF. The CDR3 DNA follows: TGTGCCAGTAGTTCTCAGGGACTAGCGGGGAAAGGGTCCTACAATGAGCAGTTCTTC.

The V call is TRBV7-9, the J call TRBJ1-2; 7 positions agree with TRBD1. CDR1 is SEHNR, CDR2 FQNEAQ, per germline (reference sequence). The CDR3 has 15 amino acids. The trim removed 2 bases at V and 4 bases at J, leaving 7 bases unmatched. This chain's CDR3 is CASSLWTGTTYGYTF. CDR3 sequence (DNA): TGTGCCAGCAGCTTATGGACAGGCACTACCTATGGCTACACCTTC.